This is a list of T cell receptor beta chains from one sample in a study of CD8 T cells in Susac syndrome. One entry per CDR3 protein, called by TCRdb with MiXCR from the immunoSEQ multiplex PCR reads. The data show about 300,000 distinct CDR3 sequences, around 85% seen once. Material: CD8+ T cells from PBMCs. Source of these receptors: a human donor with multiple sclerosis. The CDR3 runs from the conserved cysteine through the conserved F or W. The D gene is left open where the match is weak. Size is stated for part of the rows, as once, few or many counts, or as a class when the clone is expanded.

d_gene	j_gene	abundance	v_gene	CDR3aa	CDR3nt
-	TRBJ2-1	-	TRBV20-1	CSASFLEIYNEQFF	TGCAGTGCTAGTTTCCTAGAGATCTACAATGAGCAGTTCTTC
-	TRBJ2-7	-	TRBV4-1	CASSQEEASSEQYF	TGCGCCAGCAGCCAAGAGGAGGCCAGTTCAGAGCAGTACTTC
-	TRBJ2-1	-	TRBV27	CASSSPRLQGFNEQFF	TGTGCCAGCAGTTCTCCGCGGCTACAGGGATTTAATGAGCAGTTCTTC
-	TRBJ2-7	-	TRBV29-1	CSVEGQTYEQYF	TGCAGCGTTGAGGGCCAGACCTACGAGCAGTACTTC
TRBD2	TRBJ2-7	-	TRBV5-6	CASSPALAGAYEQYF	TGTGCCAGCAGCCCCGCACTAGCGGGAGCCTACGAGCAGTACTTC
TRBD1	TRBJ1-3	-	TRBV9	CASTPGQGSTNSGNTIYF	TGTGCCAGCACCCCGGGACAGGGGTCCACTAACTCTGGAAACACCATATATTTT
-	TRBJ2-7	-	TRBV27	CASSGAGHMGMYEQYF	TGTGCCAGCAGTGGGGCGGGACACATGGGGATGTACGAGCAGTACTTC
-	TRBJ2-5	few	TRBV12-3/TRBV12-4	CASSLGGVETQYF	TGTGCCAGCAGTTTAGGCGGGGTTGAGACCCAGTACTTC
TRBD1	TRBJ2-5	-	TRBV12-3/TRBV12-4	CASSGGDRGSKETQYF	TGTGCCAGCAGTGGGGGGGACAGGGGCTCTAAAGAGACCCAGTACTTC
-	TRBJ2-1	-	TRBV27	CASSLGLYYNEQFF	TGTGCCAGCAGTTTGGGGCTATATTACAATGAGCAGTTCTTC
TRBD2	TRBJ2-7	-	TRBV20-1	CSAIGGTSGNRYEQYF	TGCAGTGCCATCGGAGGGACTAGCGGGAATCGGTACGAGCAGTACTTC
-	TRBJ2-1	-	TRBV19	CASSIPVTSSYNEQFF	TGTGCCAGTAGTATCCCGGTTACTAGCTCCTACAATGAGCAGTTCTTC